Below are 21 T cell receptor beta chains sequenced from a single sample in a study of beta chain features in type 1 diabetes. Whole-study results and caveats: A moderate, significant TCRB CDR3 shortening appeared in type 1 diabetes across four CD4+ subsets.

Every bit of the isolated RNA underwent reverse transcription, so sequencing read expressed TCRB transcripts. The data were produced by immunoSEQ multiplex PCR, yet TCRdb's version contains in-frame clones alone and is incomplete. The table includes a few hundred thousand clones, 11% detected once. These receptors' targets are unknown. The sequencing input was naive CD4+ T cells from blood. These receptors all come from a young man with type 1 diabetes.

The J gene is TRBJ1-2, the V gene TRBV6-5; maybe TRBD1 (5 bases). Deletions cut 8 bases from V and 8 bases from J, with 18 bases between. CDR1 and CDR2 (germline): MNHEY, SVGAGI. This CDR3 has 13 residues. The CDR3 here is CASRNSGAEGYTF. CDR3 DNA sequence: TGTGCCAGCCGAAACAGCGGGGCAGAAGGCTACACCTTC.

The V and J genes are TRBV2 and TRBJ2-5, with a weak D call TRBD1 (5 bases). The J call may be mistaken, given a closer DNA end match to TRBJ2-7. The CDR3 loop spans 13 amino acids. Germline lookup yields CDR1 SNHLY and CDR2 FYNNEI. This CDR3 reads CASSTPPGYEQYF. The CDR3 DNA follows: TGTGCCAGCAGCACTCCCCCAGGGTACGAGCAGTACTTC.

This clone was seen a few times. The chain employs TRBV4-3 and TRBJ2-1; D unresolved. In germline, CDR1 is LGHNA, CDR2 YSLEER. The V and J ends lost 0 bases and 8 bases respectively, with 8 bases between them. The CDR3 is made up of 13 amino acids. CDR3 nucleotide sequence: TGCGCCAGCAGCCAAGATCCCATTTATGAGCAGTTCTTC. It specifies CASSQDPIYEQFF.

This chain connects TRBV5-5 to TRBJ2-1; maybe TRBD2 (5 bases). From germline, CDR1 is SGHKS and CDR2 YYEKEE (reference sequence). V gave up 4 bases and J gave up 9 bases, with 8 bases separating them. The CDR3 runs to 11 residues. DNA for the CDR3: TGTGCCAGCAGCCGCGAGGGTGAGCAGTTCTTC. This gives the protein CASSREGEQFF.

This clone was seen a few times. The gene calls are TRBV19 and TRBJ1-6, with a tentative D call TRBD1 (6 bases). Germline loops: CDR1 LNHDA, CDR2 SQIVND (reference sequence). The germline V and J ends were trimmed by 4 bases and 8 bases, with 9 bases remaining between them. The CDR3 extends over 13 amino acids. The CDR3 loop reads CASSTQGDSPLHF. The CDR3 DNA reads TGTGCCAGTAGTACACAGGGCGATTCACCCCTCCACTTT.

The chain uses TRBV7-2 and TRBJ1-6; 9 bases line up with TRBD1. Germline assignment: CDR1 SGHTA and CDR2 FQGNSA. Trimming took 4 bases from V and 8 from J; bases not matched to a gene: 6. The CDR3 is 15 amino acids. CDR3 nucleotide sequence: TGTGCCAGCAGCTCCGTGGGACAGGGCCATTCACCCCTCCACTTT. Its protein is CASSSVGQGHSPLHF.

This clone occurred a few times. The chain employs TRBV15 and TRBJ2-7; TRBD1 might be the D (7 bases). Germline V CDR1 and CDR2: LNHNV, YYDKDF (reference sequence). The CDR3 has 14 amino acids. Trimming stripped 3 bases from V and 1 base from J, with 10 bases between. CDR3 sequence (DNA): TGTGCCACCAGCAGGGAGGGACAGTCCTACGAGCAGTACTTC. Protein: CATSREGQSYEQYF. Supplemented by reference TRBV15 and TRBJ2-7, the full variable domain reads DAMVIQNPRYQVTQFGKPVTLSCSQTLNHNVMYWYQQKSSQAPKLLFHYYDKDFNNEADTPDNFQSRRPNTSFCFLDIRSPGLGDTAMYLCATSREGQSYEQYFGPGTRLTVT.

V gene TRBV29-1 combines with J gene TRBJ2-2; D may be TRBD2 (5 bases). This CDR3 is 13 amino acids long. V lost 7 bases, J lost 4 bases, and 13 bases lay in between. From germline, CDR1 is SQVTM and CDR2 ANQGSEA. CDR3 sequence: CSAQRGPTGELFF. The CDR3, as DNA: TGCAGCGCCCAACGGGGTCCCACCGGGGAGCTGTTTTTT.

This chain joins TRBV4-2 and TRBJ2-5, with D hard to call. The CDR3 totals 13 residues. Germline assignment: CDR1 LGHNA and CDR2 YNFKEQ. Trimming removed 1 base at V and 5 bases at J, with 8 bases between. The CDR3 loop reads CASSQAGAETQYF. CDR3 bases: TGTGCCAGCAGCCAAGCGGGTGCGGAGACCCAGTACTTC.

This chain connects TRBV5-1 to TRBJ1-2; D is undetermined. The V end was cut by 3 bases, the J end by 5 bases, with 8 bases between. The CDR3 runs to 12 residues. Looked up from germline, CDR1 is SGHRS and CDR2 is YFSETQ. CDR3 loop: CASSSRTYGYTF. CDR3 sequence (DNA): TGCGCCAGCAGCTCCCGGACTTATGGCTACACCTTC.

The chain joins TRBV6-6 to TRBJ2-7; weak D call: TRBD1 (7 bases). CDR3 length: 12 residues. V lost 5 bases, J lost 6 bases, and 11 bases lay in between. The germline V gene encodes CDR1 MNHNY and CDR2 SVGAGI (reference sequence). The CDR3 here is CASSRQGGEQYF. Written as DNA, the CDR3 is TGTGCCAGCAGTCGACAGGGAGGCGAGCAGTACTTC.

The CDR3 region is CATAERPTYNEQFF. CDR3 in DNA: TGTGCCACTGCAGAGCGTCCTACCTACAATGAGCAGTTCTTC. The V and J genes are TRBV6-6 and TRBJ2-1; no firm D call. The V gene lost 10 bases and the J gene lost 2 bases, with 15 bases spanning the gap. This CDR3 has 14 residues. Germline CDR1 is MNHNY and CDR2 is SVGAGI (reference sequence).

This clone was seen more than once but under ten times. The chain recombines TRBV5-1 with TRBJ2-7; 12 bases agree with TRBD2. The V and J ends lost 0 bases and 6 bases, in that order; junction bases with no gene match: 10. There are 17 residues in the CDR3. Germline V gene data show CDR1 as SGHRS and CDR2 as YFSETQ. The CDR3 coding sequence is TGCGCCAGCAGCTTGGGGGCTAGCGGGGGGGCCGGGTTCGAGCAGTACTTC. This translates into CASSLGASGGAGFEQYF.

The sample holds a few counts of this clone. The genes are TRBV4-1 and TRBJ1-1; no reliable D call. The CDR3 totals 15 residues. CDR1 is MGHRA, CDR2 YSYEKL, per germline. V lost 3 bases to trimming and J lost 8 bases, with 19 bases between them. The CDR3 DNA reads TGCGCCAGCAGCCACTCTAGAAAAACCTTTTTAGAAGCTTTCTTT. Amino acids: CASSHSRKTFLEAFF.

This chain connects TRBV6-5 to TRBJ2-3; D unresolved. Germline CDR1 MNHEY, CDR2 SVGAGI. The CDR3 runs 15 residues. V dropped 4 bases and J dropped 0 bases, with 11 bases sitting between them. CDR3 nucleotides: TGTGCCAGCAGTTTACTTTTTTCTAGCACAGATACGCAGTATTTT. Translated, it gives CASSLLFSSTDTQYF.

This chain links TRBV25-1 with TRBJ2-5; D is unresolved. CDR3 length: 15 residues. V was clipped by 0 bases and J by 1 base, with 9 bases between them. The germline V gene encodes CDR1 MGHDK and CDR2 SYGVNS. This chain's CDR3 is CASSEYGRRQETQYF. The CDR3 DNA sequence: TGTGCCAGCAGTGAATATGGCCGCCGCCAAGAGACCCAGTACTTC. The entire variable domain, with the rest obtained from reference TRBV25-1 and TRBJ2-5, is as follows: EADIYQTPRYLVIGTGKKITLECSQTMGHDKMYWYQQDPGMELHLIHYSYGVNSTEKGDLSSESTVSRIRTEHFPLTLESARPSHTSQYLCASSEYGRRQETQYFGPGTRLLVL.

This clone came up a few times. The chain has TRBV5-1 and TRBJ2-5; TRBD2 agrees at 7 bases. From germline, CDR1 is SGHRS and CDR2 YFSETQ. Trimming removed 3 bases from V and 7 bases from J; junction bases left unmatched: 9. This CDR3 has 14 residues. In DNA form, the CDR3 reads TGCGCCAGCAGCTCTCCTAGCGGTCCTGGGACCCAGTACTTC. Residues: CASSSPSGPGTQYF.

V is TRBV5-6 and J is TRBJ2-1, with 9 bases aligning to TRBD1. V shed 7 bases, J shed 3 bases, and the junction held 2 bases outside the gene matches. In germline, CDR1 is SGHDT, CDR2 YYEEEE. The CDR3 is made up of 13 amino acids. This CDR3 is CASGTGIYNEQFF. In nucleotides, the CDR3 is TGTGCCAGCGGGACAGGGATCTACAATGAGCAGTTCTTC.

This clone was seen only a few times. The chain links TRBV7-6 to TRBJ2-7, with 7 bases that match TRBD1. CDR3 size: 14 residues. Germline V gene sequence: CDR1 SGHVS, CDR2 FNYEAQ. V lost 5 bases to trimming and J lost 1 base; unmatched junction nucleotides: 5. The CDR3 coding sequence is TGTGCCAGCAGCCCCAGACAGGGTTCCTACGAGCAGTACTTC. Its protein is CASSPRQGSYEQYF.

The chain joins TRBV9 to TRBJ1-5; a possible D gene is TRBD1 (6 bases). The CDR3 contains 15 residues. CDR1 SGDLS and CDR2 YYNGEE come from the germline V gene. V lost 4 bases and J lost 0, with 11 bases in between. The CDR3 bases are TGTGCCAGCAGCCCAGGGGCAGATAGCAATCAGCCCCAGCATTTT. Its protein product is CASSPGADSNQPQHF.

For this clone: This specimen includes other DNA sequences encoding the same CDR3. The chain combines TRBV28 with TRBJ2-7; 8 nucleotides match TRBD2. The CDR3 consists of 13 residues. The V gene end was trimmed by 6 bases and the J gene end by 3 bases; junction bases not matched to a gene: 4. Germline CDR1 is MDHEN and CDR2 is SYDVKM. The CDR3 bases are TGTGCCAGCAGCCTCGGGACTAGCTACGAGCAGTACTTC. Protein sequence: CASSLGTSYEQYF. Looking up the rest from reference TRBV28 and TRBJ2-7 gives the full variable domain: DVKVTQSSRYLVKRTGEKVFLECVQDMDHENMFWYRQDPGLGLRLIYFSYDVKMKEKGDIPEGYSVSREKKERFSLILESASTNQTSMYLCASSLGTSYEQYFGPGTRLTVT.